This is a list of T cell receptor beta chains from one sample in a study of vaccination and CD4 T cells after COVID-19. One entry per CDR3 protein, called by TCRdb with MiXCR from the PCR reads. The sample contains about 7,800 distinct CDR3 sequences, approximately 40% of which appear only once. These receptors' targets are unknown. Sample: CD4+ T cells from blood, cultured in vitro. The receptors here all came from a human donor in good health. CDR3s include the opening cysteine and the closing phenylalanine or tryptophan. The D gene is left open where the match is weak. The size entry is marked missing in some rows and otherwise reads once, few, many or a size class.

V gene: TRBV21-1
CDR3 length: 17
clone size: -
J gene: TRBJ2-7
D gene: -
CDR3 protein: CASRIEGYNVGSYEQYF
CDR3 DNA: TGTGCCAGCAGAATAGAGGGGTATAACGTGGGATCCTACGAGCAGTACTTC

V gene: TRBV7-7
CDR3 length: 15
clone size: medium-sized
J gene: TRBJ2-5
D gene: TRBD1
CDR3 protein: CASSLGTGVMETQYF
CDR3 DNA: TGTGCTAGCAGCTTAGGTACAGGGGTAATGGAGACCCAGTACTTC

V gene: TRBV7-8
CDR3 length: 17
clone size: -
J gene: TRBJ2-2
D gene: TRBD1
CDR3 protein: CASSFYRGQANTGELFF
CDR3 DNA: TGTGCCAGCAGCTTCTACAGGGGGCAGGCGAACACCGGGGAGCTGTTTTTT

V gene: TRBV20-1
CDR3 length: 13
clone size: few
J gene: TRBJ1-1
D gene: -
CDR3 protein: CSARDYRSDEAFF
CDR3 DNA: TGCAGTGCTAGAGATTACAGGTCGGATGAAGCTTTCTTT

V gene: TRBV7-2
CDR3 length: 16
clone size: -
J gene: TRBJ2-7
D gene: TRBD2
CDR3 protein: CASTQALAGGAYEQYF
CDR3 DNA: TGTGCCAGCACCCAAGCCCTAGCGGGAGGTGCCTACGAGCAGTACTTC

V gene: TRBV11-2
CDR3 length: 14
clone size: -
J gene: TRBJ1-2
D gene: -
CDR3 protein: CASSLGGITYGYTF
CDR3 DNA: TGTGCCAGCAGCTTAGGTGGCATTACCTATGGCTACACCTTC

V gene: TRBV20-1
CDR3 length: 15
clone size: -
J gene: TRBJ2-7
D gene: TRBD2
CDR3 protein: CSASTSSGSRYEQYF
CDR3 DNA: TGCAGTGCTAGTACTTCTAGCGGGAGTAGGTACGAGCAGTACTTC

V gene: TRBV7-3
CDR3 length: 14
clone size: -
J gene: TRBJ2-1
D gene: -
CDR3 protein: CASSSTGRYNEQFF
CDR3 DNA: TGTGCCAGCAGCTCCACGGGGCGTTACAATGAGCAGTTCTTC

V gene: TRBV9
CDR3 length: 15
clone size: large
J gene: TRBJ1-6
D gene: -
CDR3 protein: CASSAQLTYNSPLHF
CDR3 DNA: TGTGCCAGCAGCGCACAGCTCACCTATAATTCACCCCTCCACTTT

V gene: TRBV7-9
CDR3 length: 14
clone size: -
J gene: TRBJ2-5
D gene: -
CDR3 protein: CASSSGTYQETQYF
CDR3 DNA: TGTGCCAGCAGCTCCGGGACCTACCAAGAGACCCAGTACTTC

V gene: TRBV11-2
CDR3 length: 16
clone size: -
J gene: TRBJ2-5
D gene: -
CDR3 protein: CASSPSRATWAETQYF
CDR3 DNA: TGTGCCAGCAGCCCCTCCCGGGCCACATGGGCGGAGACCCAGTACTTC

V gene: TRBV5-4
CDR3 length: 15
clone size: -
J gene: TRBJ2-5
D gene: TRBD2
CDR3 protein: CASSLDYSGSETQYF
CDR3 DNA: TGTGCCAGCAGCCTAGATTATAGCGGGTCAGAGACCCAGTACTTC

V gene: TRBV6-1
CDR3 length: 14
clone size: few
J gene: TRBJ2-5
D gene: -
CDR3 protein: CASSPKGGSETQYF
CDR3 DNA: TGTGCCAGCAGTCCTAAGGGGGGGAGTGAGACCCAGTACTTC

V gene: TRBV6-1
CDR3 length: 15
clone size: -
J gene: TRBJ2-7
D gene: TRBD1
CDR3 protein: CASSYRRTGAYEQYF
CDR3 DNA: TGTGCCAGCAGCTATCGACGGACAGGGGCCTACGAGCAGTACTTC

V gene: TRBV19
CDR3 length: 15
clone size: few
J gene: TRBJ1-5
D gene: TRBD1
CDR3 protein: CASSTGTGVDQPQHF
CDR3 DNA: TGTGCCAGTAGTACCGGGACAGGGGTAGATCAGCCCCAGCATTTT

V gene: TRBV6-2/TRBV6-3
CDR3 length: 14
clone size: few
J gene: TRBJ2-3
D gene: TRBD2
CDR3 protein: CASSLSGATDTQYF
CDR3 DNA: TGTGCCAGCAGTCTTAGCGGGGCCACAGATACGCAGTATTTT

V gene: TRBV7-2
CDR3 length: 15
clone size: -
J gene: TRBJ2-4
D gene: -
CDR3 protein: CASSSSTVAKNIQYF
CDR3 DNA: TGTGCCAGCAGCTCATCGACAGTAGCCAAAAACATTCAGTACTTC

V gene: TRBV20-1
CDR3 length: 14
clone size: -
J gene: TRBJ2-7
D gene: TRBD2
CDR3 protein: CSARDTGGPGEQYF
CDR3 DNA: TGCAGTGCTAGAGATACGGGAGGGCCCGGGGAGCAGTACTTC

V gene: TRBV25-1
CDR3 length: 14
clone size: -
J gene: TRBJ2-2
D gene: -
CDR3 protein: CASSPKRLGGELFF
CDR3 DNA: TGTGCCAGCAGTCCCAAAAGACTCGGCGGGGAGCTGTTTTTT

V gene: TRBV7-2
CDR3 length: 12
clone size: few
J gene: TRBJ1-5
D gene: -
CDR3 protein: CASSPRNQPQHF
CDR3 DNA: TGTGCCAGCAGCCCCCGCAATCAGCCCCAGCATTTT